One sample yielded the 13 T cell receptor beta chains listed below, sequenced in a study of molecular identifiers for immune sequencing clone quantification. TCRdb processed the PCR reads anew with MiXCR; each CDR3 protein has one entry. The sample lists tens of thousands of distinct CDR3 sequences; roughly 18% were seen once. The specimen sequenced was naive CD8+ T cells from blood, with Jurkat cell RNA spiked in. Subset of the sample: FACS-sorted CD8+CD4-CCR7+CD45RA+ naive T cells. These TCRs come from a human donor in good health. Some libraries in this study had Jurkat cell RNA spiked in.

A few counts support this clonotype. A much larger clone sits a single nucleotide away, making a read error possible. Since no conserved phenylalanine or tryptophan closes the CDR3, a read error is the likely cause. The rearrangement links TRBV25-1 to TRBJ2-3; D uncertain. CDR3 length: 13 amino acids. V lost 5 bases and J lost 5, with 11 bases in between. Germline values: CDR1 MGHDK, CDR2 SYGVNS. The CDR3 DNA is TGTGCCAGCAGTTCAAATCTAGGAGATACGCAGTATCTT. This encodes CASSSNLGDTQYL.

This clonotype came up many times. This chain joins TRBV4-2 and TRBJ2-2; D unclear. V lost 3 bases and J lost 7, with 9 bases in between. This CDR3 is built from 13 residues. The germline V gene has CDR1 LGHNA and CDR2 YNFKEQ. The CDR3 loop is CASSQLLDGELFF. CDR3 DNA: TGTGCCAGCAGCCAGTTACTTGACGGGGAGCTGTTTTTT.

This sequence joins TRBV11-2 and TRBJ2-5; 8 positions match TRBD2. CDR3 length equals 16 residues. Trimming took 0 bases from V and 5 from J; bases not matched to a gene: 8. The germline V gene has CDR1 SGHAT and CDR2 FQNNGV. CDR3 DNA: TGTGCCAGCAGCTTAGACCCGGACGGGAGGGTGGAGACCCAGTACTTC. This translates into CASSLDPDGRVETQYF.

This clonotype was seen many times. The chain links TRBV7-9 to TRBJ2-5, with D possibly TRBD1 on 5 matching bases. The CDR3 sequence is 16 residues long. The germline V and J ends were trimmed by 2 bases and 2 bases, with 15 bases remaining between them. From germline, CDR1 is SEHNR and CDR2 FQNEAQ (reference sequence). CDR3 region: CASSLPLDTLQETQYF. The DNA of the CDR3 is TGTGCCAGCAGCTTACCCTTGGACACCTTACAAGAGACCCAGTACTTC.

At least ten counts were recorded for this clonotype. The chain links TRBV14 to TRBJ2-3; 12 nucleotides align to TRBD2. From germline, CDR1 is SGHDN and CDR2 FVKESK. This CDR3 has 17 residues. Trimming took 4 bases from V and 3 from J; bases not matched to a gene: 8. CDR3 amino acids: CASSPRLAGVGTDTQYF. The CDR3 coding sequence is TGTGCCAGCAGCCCACGACTAGCGGGAGTTGGAACAGATACGCAGTATTTT. Full variable domain (remainder filled in from reference TRBV14 and TRBJ2-3): EAGVTQFPSHSVIEKGQTVTLRCDPISGHDNLYWYRRVMGKEIKFLLHFVKESKQDESGMPNNRFLAERTGGTYSTLKVQPAELEDSGVYFCASSPRLAGVGTDTQYFGPGTRLTVL.

This clonotype was recorded many times. This chain connects TRBV2 to TRBJ2-2; D uncertain. Trimming took off 2 bases at V and 4 bases at J, with 11 bases between the two ends. CDR3 size: 15 residues. Germline values: CDR1 SNHLY, CDR2 FYNNEI. CDR3 in amino acids: CASSERHPTTGELFF. As DNA, the CDR3 is TGTGCCAGCAGTGAACGGCACCCGACCACCGGGGAGCTGTTTTTT.

The sample holds many counts of this clonotype. The chain has TRBV11-2 and TRBJ2-5; possibly TRBD1 for D (6 bases). This CDR3 contains 15 residues. Germline V gives CDR1 SGHAT, CDR2 FQNNGV. V was cut by 1 base and J by 7 bases, with 16 bases left in between. CDR3 DNA sequence: TGTGCCAGCAGCTTAGGCCCGAACAGGGACGGGACCCAGTACTTC. This gives the protein CASSLGPNRDGTQYF. The variable domain in full, completed from reference TRBV11-2 and TRBJ2-5, reads EAGVAQSPRYKIIEKRQSVAFWCNPISGHATLYWYQQILGQGPKLLIQFQNNGVVDDSQLPKDRFSAERLKGVDSTLKIQPAKLEDSAVYLCASSLGPNRDGTQYFGPGTRLLVL.

This clonotype was seen only a few times. Given a much more abundant clone one base away, this may be a read error. CDR3: CSVEEAGTGPYEQCF. CDR3 bases: TGCAGCGTTGAAGAGGCTGGGACAGGGCCCTACGAGCAGTGCTTC. V and J are TRBV29-1 and TRBJ2-7, with TRBD1 matching over 9 bases. The CDR3 totals 15 residues. Germline V lookup: CDR1 SQVTM, CDR2 ANQGSEA.

V gene TRBV5-4 combines with J gene TRBJ1-3; possible D gene TRBD1, 6 bases. V was shortened by 2 bases and J by 0 bases, with 9 bases between the two germline ends. CDR1 SGHNT and CDR2 YYREEE come from the germline V gene (reference sequence). This CDR3 region has 15 residues. CDR3 sequence: CASSLQGSSGNTIYF. The CDR3 region has the DNA TGTGCCAGCAGCTTACAGGGTAGCTCTGGAAACACCATATATTTT.

This clonotype was picked up many times. The rearrangement uses TRBV30 and TRBJ2-1; 12 bases are shared with TRBD2. The trim removed 4 bases at V and 1 base at J, leaving 2 bases unmatched. CDR1 is GTSNPN, CDR2 SVGIG, per germline (reference sequence). This CDR3 is 15 amino acids long. The DNA of the CDR3 is TGTGCCTGGACTAGCGGGAGGGGATCCTACAATGAGCAGTTCTTC. Amino acids: CAWTSGRGSYNEQFF. Combining the CDR3 with reference TRBV30 and TRBJ2-1 gives the whole variable domain SQTIHQWPATLVQPVGSPLSLECTVEGTSNPNLYWYRQAAGRGLQLLFYSVGIGQISSEVPQNLSASRPQDRQFILSSKKLLLSDSGFYLCAWTSGRGSYNEQFFGPGTRLTVL.

Remarks on this clonotype: This may be a read error, as it is one base from a much larger clone. CDR3 nucleotide sequence: TGTGCCAGTAGTGGTGGACAGGGGTACTCCTACGAGCAGTACTTC. It yields the protein CASSGGQGYSYEQYF. This chain joins TRBV19 and TRBJ2-7; 9 bases match TRBD1. Losses at the gene ends were 5 bases for V and 0 bases for J; bases not matched to a gene: 5. Germline lookup yields CDR1 LNHDA and CDR2 SQIVND (reference sequence). This CDR3 spans 15 amino acids.

This clonotype has at least ten counts. The chain uses TRBV6-5 and TRBJ1-1, with TRBD1 matching 8 bases. The germline V gene has CDR1 MNHEY and CDR2 SVGAGI. J gave up 0 bases and V 8 bases, and 5 bases lay outside the gene matches. The CDR3 has 14 residues. CDR3 protein: CASARQGMNTEAFF. As DNA, the CDR3 is TGTGCCAGCGCACGACAGGGGATGAACACTGAAGCTTTCTTT.

In its sample, this clonotype was seen many times. The chain uses TRBV29-1 and TRBJ2-3, with D unclear. The CDR3 has 12 amino acids. Germline V CDR1 and CDR2: SQVTM, ANQGSEA. Trimming pared 7 bases from V and 0 bases from J, leaving 8 bases between. CDR3 coding DNA: TGCAGCGCTGAGTTTAGCACAGATACGCAGTATTTT. It is translated as CSAEFSTDTQYF.